The text below deals with one T cell receptor (beta chain). This sample was taken from a study of regulatory T cells in long-lasting Graves disease. Study-level background: For a period under 3 months, newly diagnosed Graves' patients had taken antithyroid drugs.

This CDR3 has 14 amino acids. V lost 2 bases, J lost 2 bases, and 8 bases lay in between. From germline, CDR1 is SGHVS and CDR2 FQNEAQ. Combining iRepertoire HTBI primers with Arm-PCR of CDR3 regions, the authors built TCR beta libraries. Authors' analysis steps: Analysis of the samples identified roughly 62 TRBV and 14 TRBJ segments. TCRdb passed the multiplex PCR reads through MiXCR, listing each CDR3 protein once. TCRdb's processing, not the study's, gives the V and J calls here. The sample carries under 700,000 distinct CDR3 sequences, about 16% recorded once. Stated time point: newly diagnosed GD, antithyroid drugs for less than 3 months. Scientists built the TCR library using RNA that was extracted from PBMCs. Patients hailed from an endocrinology department in Xi'an, China. This same sample was also part of a study on T cells in Graves' hyperthyroidism and ophthalmopathy. That paper states: Ophthalmopathy was identified by the model a median approximately 6.9 months ahead of onset.

The sequence was obtained from a woman aged 35-60 years with Graves disease. The source material was peripheral blood mononuclear cells (PBMCs), sampled at new diagnosis, from a patient treated with antithyroid drugs. This chain connects TRBV7-8 to TRBJ2-3; unclear D gene. CDR3 in DNA: TGTGCCAGCAGCTTAAGGACCCTCACAGATACGCAGTATTTT. Its translation: CASSLRTLTDTQYF.